The 31 T cell receptor beta chains in this list originate from one sample, sequenced in a study of human T cells and chemical hapten exposure. Time point in this sample: patch test 1, 2 weeks after DPC sensitization. Treatment indicated: therapeutic diphenylcyclopropenone sensitization with weekly scalp DPC. TCRdb ran MiXCR on the RACE reads and lists one entry per CDR3 protein. The profile shows 100,000 or so distinct CDR3 sequences, roughly a tenth of them singletons. The specimen comprised whole blood, sampled in connection with sensitization to the hapten diphenylcyclopropenone (DPC). These receptors were obtained from a man aged 40-55 years with alopecia areata. Some clones in this sample may be carry-over from other donors' samples.

The rearrangement uses TRBV9 and TRBJ1-1; 7 bases align to TRBD1. Germline assignment: CDR1 SGDLS and CDR2 YYNGEE. The CDR3 loop spans 15 amino acids. The V segment lost 5 bases and the J segment 4 bases; nucleotides outside the gene matches: 11. As DNA, the CDR3 is TGTGCCAGCAGTCCCGTTAGGGGGCTGTTCACTGAAGCTTTCTTT. Translated: CASSPVRGLFTEAFF.

The genes are TRBV30 and TRBJ2-1, with D perhaps TRBD2 (7 bases). This CDR3 is 14 amino acids long. Germline V lookup: CDR1 GTSNPN, CDR2 SVGIG (reference sequence). Trimming cost V 1 base and J 8 bases, with 15 bases left between them. The CDR3, as DNA: TGTGCCTGGAGTGCGTTCCAGGGGAGGGATGAGCAGTTCTTC. It specifies CAWSAFQGRDEQFF.

This clonotype was detected many times. The chain has TRBV29-1 and TRBJ1-4, with TRBD1 matching over 10 bases. V lost 3 bases to trimming and J lost 10 bases; unmatched junction nucleotides: 11. The CDR3 has 15 residues. Germline V lookup: CDR1 SQVTM, CDR2 ANQGSEA. The CDR3 DNA sequence: TGCAGCGTTGAGACAGGGGGCTTCTTTGTTCGAAAACTGTTTTTT. It is translated as CSVETGGFFVRKLFF.

The rearrangement uses TRBV28 and TRBJ2-3; D tentatively fits TRBD1 or TRBD2 (5 bases each). CDR3 length: 15 amino acids. Germline V gene data show CDR1 as MDHEN and CDR2 as SYDVKM. V lost 3 bases, J lost 2 bases, and 12 bases lay in between. The CDR3 DNA is TGTGCCAGCAGTTTGCGGTGGGGGTCCACAGATACGCAGTATTTT. The encoded protein is CASSLRWGSTDTQYF.

In its sample, this clonotype was seen many times. The chain recombines TRBV6-2 or TRBV6-3 with TRBJ2-7; 10 bases are a match to TRBD2. The V gene end was trimmed by 5 bases and the J gene end by 4 bases; junction bases not matched to a gene: 8. Germline CDR1 is MNHEY and CDR2 is SVGEGT. This CDR3 region has 15 residues. CDR3 residues: CASSHLTSGYYEQYV. The DNA of the CDR3 is TGTGCCAGCAGTCATTTGACTAGCGGGTATTACGAGCAGTACGTC.

This clonotype was observed a handful of times. This sequence joins TRBV7-2 and TRBJ2-7; 9 bases line up with TRBD2. The CDR3 loop spans 16 amino acids. Trimming took 1 base from V and 7 from J; bases not matched to a gene: 11. CDR1 SGHTA and CDR2 FQGNSA come from the germline V gene. CDR3 amino acids: CASSLVSAGGPSEQYF. The CDR3 coding sequence is TGTGCCAGCAGCTTAGTTTCAGCGGGAGGACCCTCGGAGCAGTACTTC.

The rearrangement links TRBV6-8 to TRBJ2-3, with a possible D match to TRBD2 (5 bases). Germline loops: CDR1 MNHGY, CDR2 SAAAGT. The CDR3 spans 15 residues. Trimming removed 5 bases from V and 0 bases from J, with 12 bases in between. The CDR3 bases are TGTGCCAGCAGTCTAAGCGGATCTAGCACAGATACGCAGTATTTT. Protein: CASSLSGSSTDTQYF.

This clonotype was seen only a few times. This chain uses TRBV30 with TRBJ2-5; 8 bases line up with TRBD1. Germline V lookup: CDR1 GTSNPN, CDR2 SVGIG (reference sequence). The CDR3 consists of 15 residues. After removal of 2 bases from V and 3 bases from J, the junction contained 8 bases not matched to a gene. The CDR3 DNA reads TGTGCCTGGAGTCCCTCCCCGGACAGGGAAGAGACCCAGTACTTC. Amino acid sequence: CAWSPSPDREETQYF.

The sample holds many counts of this clonotype. The chain is built from TRBV6-2 or TRBV6-3 and TRBJ1-1, with D unresolved. This CDR3 has 13 amino acids. The V gene's germline CDR1 is MNHEY and CDR2 SVGEGT. Trimming left V 4 bases short and J 10 bases short, with 16 bases between. The CDR3 bases are TGTGCCAGCAGTTTACCGAATCCCAGTCGAGCTTTCTTT. Its protein is CASSLPNPSRAFF.

About this clonotype: A clone one base away is much larger, so this may be a read error. The gene calls are TRBV5-1 and TRBJ1-1; tentative D call: TRBD1 (6 bases). Trimming shortened V by 7 bases and J by 5 bases, and 18 bases separated the two germline ends. The CDR3 is made up of 14 amino acids. Germline CDR1 SGHRS, CDR2 YFSETQ. The CDR3 region is CASGMGGAKTEAFF. The CDR3 nucleotides read TGCGCCAGCGGGATGGGGGGGGCGAAAACTGAAGCTTTCTTT.

The J gene is TRBJ2-7, the V gene TRBV6-5; possibly TRBD1 for D (6 bases). Trimming shortened V by 4 bases and J by 1 base, and 14 bases separated the two germline ends. Germline loops: CDR1 MNHEY, CDR2 SVGAGI. The CDR3 is 15 amino acids. CDR3 nucleotide sequence: TGTGCCAGCAGTTCACTGGGGGCCGAATCCTACGAGCAGTACTTC. Protein sequence: CASSSLGAESYEQYF.

This clonotype was observed many times. The chain recombines TRBV4-3 with TRBJ1-1; no clear D. CDR1 LGHNA and CDR2 YSLEER come from the germline V gene. The CDR3 is 16 amino acids. V was shortened by 0 bases and J by 5 bases, with 16 bases between the two germline ends. CDR3 sequence: CASSQDLVGLGTEAFF. Written as DNA, the CDR3 is TGCGCCAGCAGCCAAGATCTGGTTGGTTTGGGGACTGAAGCTTTCTTT.

This chain uses TRBV19 with TRBJ2-2; tentatively, D is TRBD1 (5 bases). Between the trimmed V and J ends, which lost 6 bases and 0 bases, there was a span of 14 bases. Germline-derived CDR1 and CDR2 are LNHDA and SQIVND (reference sequence). CDR3 length equals 16 residues. CDR3 in DNA: TGTGCCAGTAGATTATCAACAGGTTCGAACACCGGGGAGCTGTTTTTT. Its translation is CASRLSTGSNTGELFF. The full variable domain, rest sourced from reference TRBV19 and TRBJ2-2, is DGGITQSPKYLFRKEGQNVTLSCEQNLNHDAMYWYRQDPGQGLRLIYYSQIVNDFQKGDIAEGYSVSREKKESFPLTVTSAQKNPTAFYLCASRLSTGSNTGELFFGEGSRLTVL.

The V gene is TRBV10-3, the J gene TRBJ2-3; TRBD2 agrees at 9 bases. Losses at the gene ends were 5 bases for V and 3 bases for J; bases not matched to a gene: 3. CDR3 size: 14 residues. CDR1 is ENHRY, CDR2 SYGVKD, per germline. This CDR3 reads CAISSGRWTDTQYF. DNA for the CDR3: TGTGCCATCAGTAGCGGGAGGTGGACAGATACGCAGTATTTT.

This clonotype was observed many times. The rearrangement joins TRBV29-1 to TRBJ1-4; no clear D gene. The CDR3 runs 12 residues. Germline CDR1 and CDR2: SQVTM and ANQGSEA. Trimming removed 4 bases at V and 7 bases at J, with 10 bases between. CDR3 bases: TGCAGCGTTGTAGTGGGCGGTGAAAAACTGTTTTTT. Protein sequence: CSVVVGGEKLFF.

This chain links TRBV7-9 with TRBJ1-1; TRBD1 aligns across 8 bases. This CDR3 is 16 amino acids long. Germline V gene sequence: CDR1 SEHNR, CDR2 FQNEAQ (reference sequence). Trimming at V came to 5 bases and at J to 4 bases, leaving 12 bases not matched to a gene. Here the CDR3 reads CASSPDRGSVFTEAFF. The CDR3 DNA follows: TGTGCCAGCAGCCCAGACAGGGGTAGCGTTTTCACTGAAGCTTTCTTT.

This clonotype showed up just a few times. The chain links TRBV5-5 to TRBJ2-7; TRBD2 aligns across 7 bases. The CDR3 loop spans 15 amino acids. V dropped 2 bases and J dropped 5; count of bases not matched to a gene: 10. CDR1 and CDR2 (germline): SGHKS, YYEKEE (reference sequence). CDR3 region: CASSFGGVGENEQYV. Written as DNA, the CDR3 is TGTGCCAGCAGCTTTGGGGGGGTTGGGGAAAACGAGCAGTACGTC.

The chain recombines TRBV18 with TRBJ2-5; tentative D call: TRBD1 (6 bases). CDR1 KGHSH and CDR2 LQKENI come from the germline V gene. The CDR3 is made up of 14 amino acids. The germline V and J ends were trimmed by 1 base and 4 bases, with 10 bases remaining between them. The CDR3 bases are TGTGCCAGCTCACCACGAGAAGGGGGAGAGACCCAGTACTTC. Translating it yields CASSPREGGETQYF.

The chain recombines TRBV20-1 with TRBJ1-2, with 11 bases fitting TRBD1. Trimming at V came to 1 base and at J to 1 base, leaving 5 bases not matched to a gene. Germline CDR1 is DFQATT and CDR2 is SNEGSKA (reference sequence). This CDR3 region has 16 residues. CDR3 sequence: CSARAWGQGDNYGYTF. The CDR3 coding sequence is TGCAGTGCTAGAGCCTGGGGACAGGGGGATAACTATGGCTACACCTTC.

This clonotype was detected only a few times. J is TRBJ2-1 and V is TRBV12-3 or TRBV12-4; TRBD1 agrees at 9 bases. J lost 2 bases, V lost 7 bases, and 6 bases had no gene match. The CDR3 spans 15 residues. DNA of the CDR3: TGTGCCAGCAAACGAGGGACAGGGACCTACAATGAGCAGTTCTTC. Its translation is CASKRGTGTYNEQFF.

The CDR3, as DNA: TGTGCCAGCACCGAAAACAGGGGTCTAAAGCAGTACGTC. This gives the protein CASTENRGLKQYV. The chain combines TRBV6-2 or TRBV6-3 with TRBJ2-7; TRBD1 aligns across 7 bases. With V trimmed by 7 bases and J by 8 bases, 11 bases remained unmatched. Germline CDR1 is MNHEY and CDR2 is SVGEGT. CDR3 length: 13 residues.

The chain has TRBV29-1 and TRBJ1-1; 9 positions match TRBD1. The CDR3 is 12 residues long. With V trimmed by 5 bases and J by 5 bases, 3 bases remained unmatched. Germline assignment: CDR1 SQVTM and CDR2 ANQGSEA. The CDR3 region is CSVLQGATEAFF. CDR3 sequence (DNA): TGCAGCGTTTTACAGGGGGCAACTGAAGCTTTCTTT. The full variable domain, rest sourced from reference TRBV29-1 and TRBJ1-1, is SAVISQKPSRDICQRGTSLTIQCQVDSQVTMMFWYRQQPGQSLTLIATANQGSEATYESGFVIDKFPISRPNLTFSTLTVSNMSPEDSSIYLCSVLQGATEAFFGQGTRLTVV.

In this sample, this clonotype turned up a few times. This chain links TRBV20-1 with TRBJ1-2; D is possibly TRBD1 (5 bases). Trimming left V 2 bases short and J 0 bases short, with 22 bases between. The CDR3 sequence is 18 residues long. Germline loops: CDR1 DFQATT, CDR2 SNEGSKA (reference sequence). This CDR3 reads CSARRGGESRFANYGYTF. The CDR3 DNA reads TGCAGTGCTAGAAGGGGTGGAGAGTCGCGATTTGCTAACTATGGCTACACCTTC.

V usage is TRBV11-2 and J usage is TRBJ2-1; D remains ambiguous. The CDR3 contains 15 residues. Germline V CDR1 and CDR2: SGHAT, FQNNGV. Trimming cost V 4 bases and J 3 bases, with 13 bases left between them. For the CDR3, the DNA is TGTGCCAGCAGCTCTGAATCGGACGACTACAATGAGCAGTTCTTC. Translated, it gives CASSSESDDYNEQFF.

This clonotype was seen repeatedly, ten times or more. The rearrangement joins TRBV29-1 to TRBJ1-4, with D unresolved. V was cut by 4 bases and J by 7 bases, with 10 bases left in between. The germline gives CDR1 SQVTM, CDR2 ANQGSEA. The CDR3 has 12 amino acids. The CDR3 DNA is TGCAGCGTTGCCGGGGTTGGTGAAAAACTGTTTTTT. This gives the protein CSVAGVGEKLFF.

This clonotype was detected ten times or more. This sequence joins TRBV7-9 and TRBJ2-6; D might be TRBD1 (5 bases). V lost 7 bases to trimming and J lost 2 bases, with 15 bases between them. The CDR3 is made up of 16 amino acids. Germline lookup yields CDR1 SEHNR and CDR2 FQNEAQ (reference sequence). The CDR3 protein is CASTDRKTTGANVLTF. CDR3 in DNA: TGTGCCAGCACCGACAGAAAAACTACTGGGGCCAACGTCCTGACTTTC.

This clonotype occurred many times. The V and J genes are TRBV6-2 or TRBV6-3 and TRBJ1-4; perhaps TRBD1 as D (5 bases). The V end was cut by 4 bases, the J end by 8 bases, with 14 bases between. This CDR3 contains 14 residues. Germline lookup yields CDR1 MNHEY and CDR2 SVGEGT. CDR3 region: CASSSPWDEEKLFF. The CDR3, as DNA: TGTGCCAGCAGTTCGCCGTGGGACGAGGAAAAACTGTTTTTT.

The genes are TRBV4-3 and TRBJ1-3, with D hard to call. The CDR3 is 15 amino acids. Germline loops: CDR1 LGHNA, CDR2 YSLEER. V was cut by 8 bases and J by 0 bases, with 14 bases left in between. The CDR3 DNA sequence: TGCGCCAGCCGTGCCGACCTCTCCTCTGGAAACACCATATATTTT. Translating gives CASRADLSSGNTIYF.

The CDR3 protein is CASSWFENTEAFF. The CDR3 bases are TGTGCCAGCAGCTGGTTTGAGAACACTGAAGCTTTCTTT. The chain links TRBV7-2 to TRBJ1-1, with D hard to call. The CDR3 covers 13 residues. Germline V lookup: CDR1 SGHTA, CDR2 FQGNSA. V lost 4 bases and J lost 1, with 7 bases in between.

The table lists this clonotype with many counts. The chain employs TRBV4-3 and TRBJ1-1; no firm D call. The CDR3 consists of 13 residues. Germline-derived CDR1 and CDR2 are LGHNA and YSLEER. V lost 4 bases, J lost 2 bases, and 8 bases lay in between. CDR3 loop: CASSRAPNTEAFF. The CDR3 coding sequence is TGCGCCAGCAGCCGAGCTCCTAACACTGAAGCTTTCTTT.

This chain uses TRBV12-3 or TRBV12-4 with TRBJ2-5; the match to TRBD2 covers 7 bases. This CDR3 is 13 amino acids long. The J segment lost 4 bases and the V segment lost 3 bases, leaving 2 bases of the junction unmatched. CDR3 loop: CASSFREGETQYF. The DNA for the CDR3 is TGTGCCAGCAGTTTTAGGGAGGGAGAGACCCAGTACTTC.